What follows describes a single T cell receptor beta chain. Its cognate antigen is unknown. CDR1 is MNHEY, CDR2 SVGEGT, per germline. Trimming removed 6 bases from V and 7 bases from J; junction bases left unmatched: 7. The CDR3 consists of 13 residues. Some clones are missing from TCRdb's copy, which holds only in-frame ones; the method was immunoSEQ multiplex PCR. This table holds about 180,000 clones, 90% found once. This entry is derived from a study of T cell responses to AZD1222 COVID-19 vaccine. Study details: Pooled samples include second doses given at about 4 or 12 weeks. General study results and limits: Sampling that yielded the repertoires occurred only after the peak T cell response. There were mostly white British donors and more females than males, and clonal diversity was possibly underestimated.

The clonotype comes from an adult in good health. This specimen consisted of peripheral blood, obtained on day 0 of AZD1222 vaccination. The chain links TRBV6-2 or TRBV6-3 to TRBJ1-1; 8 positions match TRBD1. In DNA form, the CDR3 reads TGTGCCAGCAGCTATTACGGACAGGGTGAAGCTTTCTTT. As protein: CASSYYGQGEAFF.